The next 14 T cell receptor beta chains were all read from a single sample in a study of Tregs in tolerant kidney transplant recipients. For these TCRs, the target antigens are not known. The data were produced by immunoSEQ multiplex PCR, yet TCRdb's version contains in-frame clones alone and is incomplete. Of 2,800 or so clones listed, approximately 40% are singletons. The sequencing input was Tregs from blood cultured with allogeneic cells. These receptors were collected from a human donor in good health.

This clone was observed a few times. The chain has TRBV11-3 and TRBJ2-5; 9 bases are shared with TRBD2. With V trimmed by 1 base and J by 5 bases, 8 bases remained unmatched. CDR3 length: 16 residues. CDR1 SGHNT and CDR2 YENEEA come from the germline V gene. This CDR3 reads CASSLGVLAGGETQYF. The CDR3 bases are TGTGCCAGCAGCTTAGGAGTCCTTGCGGGAGGGGAGACCCAGTACTTC.

This clone turned up a few times. V usage is TRBV9 and J usage is TRBJ2-7, with D perhaps being TRBD1 or TRBD2 (6 bases each). Trimming took 0 bases from V and 6 from J, leaving 25 bases between them. CDR3 length: 18 residues. CDR1 and CDR2 (germline): SGDLS, YYNGEE. The DNA for the CDR3 is TGTGCCAGCAGCGTAGGAGGGGGGACCAAGTCTCCTTTTTCCGAGCAGTACTTC. Translating gives CASSVGGGTKSPFSEQYF. The variable domain in full, completed from reference TRBV9 and TRBJ2-7, reads DSGVTQTPKHLITATGQRVTLRCSPRSGDLSVYWYQQSLDQGLQFLIQYYNGEERAKGNILERFSAQQFPDLHSELNLSSLELGDSALYFCASSVGGGTKSPFSEQYFGPGTRLTVT.

This clone turned up a few times. The gene calls are TRBV15 and TRBJ2-1; the D gene could be TRBD1 or TRBD2 (5 bases each). The germline V gene encodes CDR1 LNHNV and CDR2 YYDKDF (reference sequence). This CDR3 spans 15 amino acids. V lost 0 bases and J lost 4, with 10 bases in between. CDR3 coding DNA: TGTGCCACCAGCAGAGATCCTGGGGGATACAATGAGCAGTTCTTC. As protein: CATSRDPGGYNEQFF.

The V call is TRBV7-1, the J call TRBJ1-3; no clear D gene. TRBV7-1 is recorded as an ORF, its role being uncertain. The CDR3 totals 16 residues. V lost 4 bases and J lost 3, with 16 bases in between. The CDR3 DNA reads as TGTGCCAGCAGCTTAGGGCGCCTTTTGTTTGGAAACACCATATATTTT. This sequence encodes CASSLGRLLFGNTIYF.

The rearrangement uses TRBV19 and TRBJ1-2; 8 bases are shared with TRBD1. The V gene end was trimmed by 6 bases and the J gene end by 8 bases; junction bases not matched to a gene: 5. The CDR3 totals 12 residues. Germline-derived CDR1 and CDR2 are LNHDA and SQIVND (reference sequence). CDR3 protein: CASRRQGFGYTF. The CDR3 DNA reads as TGTGCCAGTAGACGACAGGGGTTCGGCTACACCTTC.

The chain links TRBV5-5 to TRBJ2-7, with D possibly TRBD2 on 5 matching bases. The CDR3 has 15 amino acids. V was trimmed by 0 bases and J by 2 bases, leaving 12 bases between them. Germline values: CDR1 SGHKS, CDR2 YYEKEE (reference sequence). Written as DNA, the CDR3 is TGTGCCAGCAGCTTGGGCACAGCGGCAACCTACGAGCAGTACTTC. The encoded protein is CASSLGTAATYEQYF.

V is TRBV5-1 and J is TRBJ2-2, with D tentatively TRBD1 (7 bases). CDR3 size: 14 residues. V lost 7 bases, J lost 1 base, and 11 bases lay in between. From germline, CDR1 is SGHRS and CDR2 YFSETQ. The CDR3 region is CASGRTGNTGELFF. CDR3 DNA: TGCGCCAGCGGGAGGACAGGGAACACCGGGGAGCTGTTTTTT. Looking up the rest from reference TRBV5-1 and TRBJ2-2 gives the full variable domain: KAGVTQTPRYLIKTRGQQVTLSCSPISGHRSVSWYQQTPGQGLQFLFEYFSETQRNKGNFPGRFSGRQFSNSRSEMNVSTLELGDSALYLCASGRTGNTGELFFGEGSRLTVL.

Details on this clone: One end of the junction varies from germline; a read error may be responsible. CDR3 loop: CASSLQTLPLF. The CDR3 bases are TGTGCCAGCAGCCTACAGACCCTCCCGCTCTTC. V gene TRBV7-2 combines with J gene TRBJ2-1; D unclear. Germline values: CDR1 SGHTA, CDR2 FQGNSA. This CDR3 is 11 amino acids long.

The chain is built from TRBV6-9 and TRBJ2-5; 10 bases fit TRBD1. Per the germline V gene, CDR1 is MNHGY and CDR2 is SVAAGI. V lost 5 bases, J lost 2 bases, and 5 bases stayed unmatched. The CDR3 contains 15 residues. CDR3 in DNA: TGTGCCAGCAGTGGAAGGGACAGGGGTCAAGAGACCCAGTACTTC. Its translation is CASSGRDRGQETQYF.

This CDR3 reads CASSYAGTGYTQPQHF. The CDR3 DNA follows: TGTGCCAGCAGTTACGCCGGGACAGGGTATACTCAGCCCCAGCATTTT. The J gene is TRBJ1-5, the V gene TRBV6-6, with 9 bases fitting TRBD1. J gave up 6 bases and V 2 bases, and 8 bases lay outside the gene matches. CDR1 and CDR2 from the germline V gene are MNHNY and SVGAGI (reference sequence). The CDR3 is 16 amino acids.

By sample share, this clone is large (0.1 to 1%). This chain's CDR3 is CASSWTSGAYEQYF. The CDR3 region has the DNA TGCGCCAGCAGCTGGACTAGCGGGGCCTACGAGCAGTACTTC. The V gene is TRBV5-1, the J gene TRBJ2-7, with 12 nucleotides matching TRBD2. CDR1 and CDR2 from the germline V gene are SGHRS and YFSETQ. J was trimmed by 2 bases and V by 3 bases; bases with no gene match: 0. The CDR3 is made up of 14 amino acids.

This clone has a single count. V gene TRBV18 combines with J gene TRBJ2-7; TRBD1 matches at 10 bases. Germline V lookup: CDR1 KGHSH, CDR2 LQKENI. V lost 3 bases to trimming and J lost 7 bases; unmatched junction nucleotides: 6. The CDR3 is 14 amino acids. CDR3 nucleotides: TGTGCCAGCTCACCGCGACAGGGGGCGGGGGAGCAGTACTTC. It yields the protein CASSPRQGAGEQYF.

By sample share, this clone is medium-sized. V is TRBV10-1 and J is TRBJ2-3; 11 bases align to TRBD1. Germline V lookup: CDR1 WNHNN, CDR2 SYGVQD (reference sequence). The length of the CDR3 is 15 residues. Trimming cost V 2 bases and J 14 bases; bases outside gene matches: 12. The CDR3 DNA sequence: TGCGCCAGCAGTGAGAGAGAGGACAGGGGGCCGCTAAGGTATTTT. Translated: CASSEREDRGPLRYF.

The V call is TRBV10-3, the J call TRBJ1-2; D is possibly TRBD1 (6 bases). The germline V gene encodes CDR1 ENHRY and CDR2 SYGVKD. V gave up 3 bases and J gave up 6 bases, with 20 bases separating them. CDR3 length: 16 amino acids. The CDR3: CAISEGGALNPDGYTF. The CDR3 DNA reads as TGTGCCATCAGTGAAGGGGGGGCACTAAACCCGGATGGCTACACCTTC.